The T cell receptor (beta chain) under discussion was sequenced for a study of blood T cell repertoires in COVID-19. Repertoires were generated with immunoSEQ multiplex PCR, while TCRdb's copy carries only in-frame clones and drops some. The sample consists of approximately 250,000 clones, approximately 90% of them appearing once. Germline V gene lookup returns CDR1 GTSNPN and CDR2 SVGIG (reference sequence). This CDR3 spans 13 amino acids. Trimming cost V 3 bases and J 0 bases, with 8 bases left between them. The sample holds a few counts of this clone. The source material was peripheral blood. The chain has TRBV30 and TRBJ1-2, with D perhaps TRBD1 (5 bases). The TCR originated in a young man who had recovered from COVID-19. CDR3 in amino acids: CAWREGTNYGYTF. CDR3 DNA: TGTGCCTGGAGGGAGGGGACTAACTATGGCTACACCTTC.